Below, 9 T cell receptor beta chains from the same sample are listed, as sequenced in a study of CD8+ T cells in alopecia areata. RNA extraction was followed by reverse transcription into cDNA, which acted as the sequencing template. Only in-frame clones appear in the TCRdb table, and some are missing; sequencing was by immunoSEQ multiplex PCR. The table includes under 110,000 clones, roughly 60% detected once. The treatment is: oral pan-JAK inhibitor, 5-10 mg twice daily. The sequencing used CD8+ T cells sorted from blood, collected at approximately week 55, from a patient treated with tofacitinib. All receptors come from a human donor with alopecia areata.

The rearrangement links TRBV11-2 to TRBJ1-6, with TRBD1 as a possible D gene (6 bases). V was cut by 5 bases and J by 11 bases, with 19 bases left in between. The CDR3 runs 15 residues. From germline, CDR1 is SGHAT and CDR2 FQNNGV. CDR3 amino acids: CASSLSRGPKTPLHF. The CDR3 DNA reads as TGTGCCAGCAGCCTCTCTCGGGGGCCGAAAACACCCCTCCACTTT.

This clone has more than one count but fewer than ten. The chain combines TRBV9 with TRBJ2-2; either TRBD1 or TRBD2 may fit D (5 bases each). Germline CDR1 is SGDLS and CDR2 is YYNGEE. The CDR3 is made up of 14 amino acids. Between the trimmed V and J ends, which lost 1 base and 8 bases, there was a span of 12 bases. The CDR3 protein is CASSVYTGGGELFF. The CDR3 nucleotides are TGTGCCAGCAGCGTATACACAGGAGGAGGGGAGCTGTTTTTT.

In its sample, this clone was seen a few times. The CDR3 protein is CSVEGTGLGYTF. The CDR3 DNA reads as TGCAGCGTTGAGGGGACAGGGTTGGGCTACACCTTC. The chain uses TRBV29-1 and TRBJ1-2; 9 bases agree with TRBD1. The trim removed 3 bases at V and 8 bases at J, leaving 4 bases unmatched. Germline V gene lookup returns CDR1 SQVTM and CDR2 ANQGSEA. There are 12 residues in the CDR3.

A single count supports this clone. The chain uses TRBV12-5 and TRBJ2-7, with no clear D. Trimming pared 0 bases from V and 2 bases from J, leaving 5 bases between. Germline-derived CDR1 and CDR2 are LGHNT and FRNRAP. The CDR3 loop spans 13 amino acids. CDR3 DNA sequence: TGTGCTAGTGGTTTGGTTTCACCCTACGAGCAGTACTTC. The encoded protein is CASGLVSPYEQYF.

This clone was seen only a few times. The chain has TRBV29-1 and TRBJ1-2, with D uncertain. Trimming cost V 4 bases and J 8 bases, with 8 bases left between them. CDR1 SQVTM and CDR2 ANQGSEA come from the germline V gene. The CDR3 sequence is 10 residues long. CDR3: CSVAGEGYTF. CDR3 sequence (DNA): TGCAGCGTTGCTGGGGAGGGCTACACCTTC.

V is TRBV19 and J is TRBJ1-1, with D perhaps TRBD1 (5 bases). Germline values: CDR1 LNHDA, CDR2 SQIVND (reference sequence). CDR3 length equals 13 residues. Trimming pared 3 bases from V and 2 bases from J, leaving 7 bases between. The CDR3 sequence: CASSMGTNTEAFF. DNA for the CDR3: TGTGCCAGTAGTATGGGGACCAACACTGAAGCTTTCTTT. Combining the CDR3 with reference TRBV19 and TRBJ1-1 gives the whole variable domain DGGITQSPKYLFRKEGQNVTLSCEQNLNHDAMYWYRQDPGQGLRLIYYSQIVNDFQKGDIAEGYSVSREKKESFPLTVTSAQKNPTAFYLCASSMGTNTEAFFGQGTRLTVV.

The chain recombines TRBV30 with TRBJ2-5, with D perhaps TRBD2 (5 bases). The CDR3 contains 12 residues. V shed 5 bases and J shed 2 bases, with 9 bases lying between them. Germline V gene sequence: CDR1 GTSNPN, CDR2 SVGIG (reference sequence). The CDR3: CAWSGVQETQYF. In DNA form, the CDR3 reads TGTGCCTGGTCCGGGGTTCAAGAGACCCAGTACTTC.

This sequence joins TRBV7-9 and TRBJ2-1, with D possibly being TRBD1 (5 bases). Trimming took off 1 base at V and 1 base at J, with 14 bases between the two ends. Germline V gene sequence: CDR1 SEHNR, CDR2 FQNEAQ (reference sequence). The CDR3 loop spans 17 amino acids. The CDR3 protein is CASSLEGNVRSYNEQFF. CDR3 nucleotides: TGTGCCAGCAGCTTAGAGGGGAACGTACGATCCTACAATGAGCAGTTCTTC.

The chain combines TRBV19 with TRBJ2-7; D might be TRBD1 (7 bases). The CDR3 sequence is 14 residues long. The germline V and J ends were trimmed by 5 bases and 4 bases, with 15 bases remaining between them. CDR1 is LNHDA, CDR2 SQIVND, per germline (reference sequence). The CDR3 DNA is TGTGCCAGTAGTGTGGCGGAGGGGGCGTACGAGCAGTACTTC. It codes for CASSVAEGAYEQYF.